This entry lists 14 T cell receptor beta chains sequenced from one sample in a study of radiation and T cells in renal cell carcinoma (dated by TCRdb to the early 2020s). The library was built by means of the immunoSEQ multiplex PCR assay. TCRdb re-hosts the immuneACCESS table, in-frame sequences only. Its copies lack some clones; in the studies checked, an unresolved V gene accounts for under half of them, and the cause for the rest is not known. The sample table contains some 120,000 clones; only one count was recorded for 88% of them. Nearly 6% of the sample goes to the ten largest clones. The sample's time point label, in plain terms: blood 2 weeks post-SBRT. The treatment or condition label for this specimen denotes: 15 Gy SBRT to primary tumor, nephrectomy 4 weeks later. The input for sequencing was blood, taken from a patient whose treatment included radiotherapy and nephrectomy. These receptors came from a woman aged 70-85 years with renal cell carcinoma.

The V and J genes are TRBV30 and TRBJ1-6; D gene uncertain. Deletions cut 2 bases from V and 7 bases from J, with 12 bases between. Per the germline V gene, CDR1 is GTSNPN and CDR2 is SVGIG (reference sequence). This CDR3 spans 14 amino acids. DNA for the CDR3: TGTGCCTGGAGTTTAAAAGGGTACAATTCACCCCTCCACTTT. It encodes CAWSLKGYNSPLHF.

The gene calls are TRBV7-2 and TRBJ2-7, with D perhaps matching TRBD1 (7 bases). Deletions cut 5 bases from V and 5 bases from J, with 25 bases between. CDR3 size: 17 residues. The germline gives CDR1 SGHTA, CDR2 FQGNSA. The CDR3 reads CASSRRGGGGAKNEQYF. The CDR3 DNA reads as TGTGCCAGCAGCCGGAGAGGTGGAGGGGGCGCGAAAAACGAGCAGTACTTC.

This clone has just a few counts. The V call is TRBV11-1, the J call TRBJ2-7, with 10 bases fitting TRBD2. The CDR3 runs 17 residues. From germline, CDR1 is SGHAT and CDR2 FQDESV (reference sequence). The J segment lost 2 bases and the V segment lost 2 bases, leaving 9 bases of the junction unmatched. The CDR3 DNA is TGTGCCAGCAGCTTACGGCTAGCGGGGGCCTCTACCTACGAGCAGTACTTC. Protein: CASSLRLAGASTYEQYF.

Here the CDR3 reads CASSSAPGVSQETQYF. Here the CDR3 DNA reads TGTGCCAGCAGCTCCGCACCGGGAGTATCGCAAGAGACCCAGTACTTC. The chain joins TRBV11-2 to TRBJ2-5, with D possibly being TRBD2 (6 bases). Germline-derived CDR1 and CDR2 are SGHAT and FQNNGV. This CDR3 is built from 16 residues. Trimming took 4 bases from V and 2 from J, leaving 17 bases between them.

V and J are TRBV4-1 and TRBJ1-5; perhaps TRBD1 as D (6 bases). The CDR3 length is 16 residues. V lost 1 base and J 7 bases, leaving 17 bases between the germline ends. CDR1 MGHRA and CDR2 YSYEKL come from the germline V gene. The CDR3 bases are TGCGCCAGCAGCCAAGCTTGGGGGGGGGCAGGACAGCCCCAGCATTTT. This gives the protein CASSQAWGGAGQPQHF.

The chain uses TRBV5-6 and TRBJ2-7; D is possibly TRBD1 (6 bases). The CDR3 length is 15 residues. Germline V gene data show CDR1 as SGHDT and CDR2 as YYEEEE. Trimming took 7 bases from V and 0 from J, leaving 17 bases between them. The CDR3 here is CASRKNRAISYEQYF. The CDR3 DNA is TGTGCCAGCCGGAAGAACAGGGCAATCTCCTACGAGCAGTACTTC.

V and J are TRBV18 and TRBJ2-2, with D perhaps TRBD2 (6 bases). Looked up from germline, CDR1 is KGHSH and CDR2 is LQKENI. Trimming cost V 3 bases and J 0 bases, with 17 bases left between them. The CDR3 covers 18 residues. CDR3 in DNA: TGTGCCAGCTCACCTGGACTAAAGCTAGACGCGAACACCGGGGAGCTGTTTTTT. Translated: CASSPGLKLDANTGELFF.

The V and J genes are TRBV19 and TRBJ2-1, with 12 bases matching TRBD2. Germline V CDR1 and CDR2: LNHDA, SQIVND (reference sequence). The CDR3 is made up of 19 amino acids. The V gene end was trimmed by 5 bases and the J gene end by 5 bases; junction bases not matched to a gene: 16. This CDR3 reads CASSLKGLRLAGEHNEQFF. In nucleotides, the CDR3 is TGTGCCAGTAGTCTCAAGGGTCTCCGACTAGCGGGGGAGCACAATGAGCAGTTCTTC.

The sample holds a few counts of this clone. The chain couples TRBV28 to TRBJ1-2, with D tentatively TRBD1 (5 bases). Germline CDR1 is MDHEN and CDR2 is SYDVKM. The CDR3 runs to 12 residues. The V end lost 7 bases, the J end lost 2 bases, and 8 bases lay between the germline ends. For the CDR3, the DNA is TGTGCCAGCAATGGGGACAACTATGGCTACACCTTC. As protein: CASNGDNYGYTF.

The chain uses TRBV5-1 and TRBJ2-1, with unresolved D. V was trimmed by 4 bases and J by 7 bases, leaving 15 bases between them. Germline CDR1 reads SGHRS; CDR2 reads YFSETQ. CDR3 size: 14 residues. CDR3 nucleotide sequence: TGCGCCAGCAGCGTACTACAGACGAGGAATGAGCAGTTCTTC. Its translation is CASSVLQTRNEQFF.

This clone occurred a few times. CDR3 sequence: CASSVDRVATNEKLFF. The DNA for the CDR3 is TGTGCCAGCAGTGTGGACAGGGTAGCGACTAATGAAAAACTGTTTTTT. The chain is built from TRBV9 and TRBJ1-4; the match to TRBD1 covers 8 bases. The germline V gene has CDR1 SGDLS and CDR2 YYNGEE. V shed 5 bases and J 2 bases; nucleotides not matched to a gene: 8. The CDR3 has 16 amino acids.

The chain carries TRBV2 and TRBJ1-3; the D is unclear. Germline V gives CDR1 SNHLY, CDR2 FYNNEI. The CDR3 has 14 amino acids. V shed 7 bases and J shed 0 bases, with 10 bases lying between them. CDR3 region: CASTRGSSGNTIYF. For the CDR3, the DNA is TGTGCCAGCACCCGAGGGAGCTCTGGAAACACCATATATTTT.

This chain joins TRBV28 and TRBJ2-2; 8 nucleotides agree with TRBD1. CDR1 is MDHEN, CDR2 SYDVKM, per germline. V lost 6 bases, J lost 4 bases, and 13 bases stayed unmatched. The CDR3 spans 17 residues. The CDR3 sequence is CASSVRGQGRGTGELFF. DNA of the CDR3: TGTGCCAGCAGCGTCCGCGGACAGGGAAGGGGCACCGGGGAGCTGTTTTTT.

This clone was observed a single time. The chain is built from TRBV28 and TRBJ1-2; D not resolved. V shed 6 bases and J shed 0 bases, with 8 bases lying between them. This CDR3 contains 13 residues. CDR1 MDHEN and CDR2 SYDVKM come from the germline V gene. The CDR3 DNA reads TGTGCCAGCAGCTCCGAGGCTAACTATGGCTACACCTTC. Amino acids: CASSSEANYGYTF.